This passage covers 30 T cell receptor beta chains from one sample sequenced in a study of blood T cell repertoires in COVID-19. The method was immunoSEQ multiplex PCR; TCRdb's version includes in-frame clones alone and lacks a portion of them. The sample lists 150,000 to 200,000 clones; about 83% were seen once. The sample was peripheral blood. Receptors originate from a man aged 18 to 35 with active or convalescent COVID-19.

This rearrangement joins TRBV7-8 to TRBJ1-2; 7 bases fit TRBD1. V lost 5 bases, J lost 5 bases, and 14 bases stayed unmatched. The germline V gene encodes CDR1 SGHVS and CDR2 FQNEAQ. This CDR3 has 16 residues. CDR3 nucleotide sequence: TGTGCCAGCAGCCCTTTCCCGGGACAGTCAATTTATGGCTACACCTTC. It encodes CASSPFPGQSIYGYTF.

The chain recombines TRBV5-4 with TRBJ2-1; TRBD2 matches 8 bases. The CDR3 runs to 14 residues. Germline V gives CDR1 SGHNT, CDR2 YYREEE (reference sequence). J gave up 6 bases and V 4 bases, and 6 bases lay outside the gene matches. The CDR3 is CASSQEAGANEQFF. CDR3 nucleotides: TGTGCCAGCAGCCAAGAAGCGGGAGCCAATGAGCAGTTCTTC.

V usage is TRBV3-1 (or the pseudogene TRBV3-2) and J usage is TRBJ2-7; D is perhaps TRBD1 (5 bases). The CDR3 loop spans 14 amino acids. Germline V gene lookup returns CDR1 LGHDT and CDR2 YNNKEL (reference sequence). Deletions cut 0 bases from V and 7 bases from J, with 13 bases between. The CDR3 DNA reads as TGTGCCAGCAGCCAAGACAGGGAAGTGAGAGAGCAGTACTTC. Encoded protein: CASSQDREVREQYF.

In its sample, this clone was seen a few times. The gene calls are TRBV28 and TRBJ1-4, with TRBD1 matching over 7 bases. The CDR3 loop spans 15 amino acids. Germline-derived CDR1 and CDR2 are MDHEN and SYDVKM. Trimming removed 5 bases from V and 5 bases from J; junction bases left unmatched: 8. Written as DNA, the CDR3 is TGTGCCAGCAGTGGCGGCGGGACAGAGAATGAAAAACTGTTTTTT. Translated: CASSGGGTENEKLFF. Together with reference TRBV28 and TRBJ1-4, the CDR3 gives the full variable domain: DVKVTQSSRYLVKRTGEKVFLECVQDMDHENMFWYRQDPGLGLRLIYFSYDVKMKEKGDIPEGYSVSREKKERFSLILESASTNQTSMYLCASSGGGTENEKLFFGSGTQLSVL.

J is TRBJ1-6 and V is TRBV27; TRBD1 aligns across 7 bases. This CDR3 comprises 17 residues. The germline V gene has CDR1 MNHEY and CDR2 SMNVEV (reference sequence). The trim removed 5 bases at V and 5 bases at J, leaving 12 bases unmatched. The CDR3 sequence: CASSPWNLGTDNSPLHF. The CDR3 DNA is TGTGCCAGCAGTCCATGGAACCTTGGGACAGATAATTCACCCCTCCACTTT.

This clone was observed once. The chain joins TRBV11-2 to TRBJ1-2; D is perhaps TRBD1 (6 bases). Per the germline V gene, CDR1 is SGHAT and CDR2 is FQNNGV. V was pared by 2 bases and J by 0 bases, with 7 bases between. The CDR3 is 14 amino acids. CDR3 nucleotide sequence: TGTGCCAGCAGCTTACAGGGGTCTAACTATGGCTACACCTTC. It specifies CASSLQGSNYGYTF.

The chain employs TRBV5-6 and TRBJ1-2, with 10 nucleotides matching TRBD1. Germline assignment: CDR1 SGHDT and CDR2 YYEEEE. With 0 bases clipped from V and 4 bases from J, the junction kept 9 bases outside the gene matches. CDR3 length equals 17 residues. The CDR3 nucleotides read TGTGCCAGCAGCTTGGGACAGGGGGCTAACCTAGGCTATGGCTACACCTTC. Protein sequence: CASSLGQGANLGYGYTF.

The CDR3 nucleotides are TGTGCCAGCAGTCCCGGGACTAGCGGGGACTACAATGAGCAGTTCTTC. Translating it yields CASSPGTSGDYNEQFF. The V gene is TRBV6-4, the J gene TRBJ2-1, with TRBD2 matching over 13 bases. Germline V CDR1 and CDR2: MRHNA, SNTAGT. V dropped 5 bases and J dropped 3; count of bases not matched to a gene: 4. The CDR3 loop spans 16 amino acids.

The chain employs TRBV27 and TRBJ2-5; no definite D call. This CDR3 has 15 amino acids. The V and J ends lost 0 bases and 3 bases respectively, with 11 bases between them. Germline assignment: CDR1 MNHEY and CDR2 SMNVEV (reference sequence). The CDR3, as DNA: TGTGCCAGCAGTTTATCGTATGGAGACGAAGAGACCCAGTACTTC. Protein product: CASSLSYGDEETQYF.

V is TRBV28 and J is TRBJ2-3, with 7 bases identical to TRBD2. CDR3 length: 14 amino acids. Unmatched junction bases numbered 5, after V lost 2 bases and J lost 6 bases. The germline V gene encodes CDR1 MDHEN and CDR2 SYDVKM. The CDR3 nucleotides are TGTGCCAGCAGTTTAGCGGGAGTTTCGGATACGCAGTATTTT. As protein: CASSLAGVSDTQYF.

This sequence joins TRBV7-3 and TRBJ2-1; 10 bases agree with TRBD1. This CDR3 comprises 17 residues. Germline V gene lookup returns CDR1 SGHTA and CDR2 FQGTGA. J was trimmed by 6 bases and V by 4 bases; bases with no gene match: 12. CDR3 loop: CASSSSGTGVIGNEQFF. The CDR3 DNA follows: TGTGCCAGCAGCTCCTCCGGGACAGGGGTTATTGGCAATGAGCAGTTCTTC.

This clone was recorded a few times. The rearrangement joins TRBV28 to TRBJ1-4; possibly TRBD1 for D (6 bases). CDR1 is MDHEN, CDR2 SYDVKM, per germline. The CDR3 has 12 residues. With 2 bases removed from V and 11 bases from J, the gap between germline ends came to 9 bases. This CDR3 is CASSLRQGKLFF. The DNA for the CDR3 is TGTGCCAGCAGTTTAAGGCAGGGGAAACTGTTTTTT.

This clone was picked up one time. The V and J genes are TRBV3-1 (or the pseudogene TRBV3-2) and TRBJ2-5; tentative D call: TRBD1 (5 bases). Trimming stripped 1 base from V and 12 bases from J, with 18 bases between. The CDR3 consists of 14 residues. The germline V gene encodes CDR1 LGHDT and CDR2 YNNKEL (reference sequence). The CDR3 nucleotides are TGTGCCAGCAGCCAAGTCGACAGTCTAACTACGGAGTACTTC. Translating gives CASSQVDSLTTEYF.

The CDR3 region is CASSSYRSEQYF. Here the CDR3 DNA reads TGTGCCAGCAGCTCATACAGATCCGAGCAGTACTTC. The rearrangement joins TRBV5-6 to TRBJ2-7; D is uncertain. This CDR3 has 12 amino acids. Trimming pared 3 bases from V and 6 bases from J, leaving 10 bases between. CDR1 is SGHDT, CDR2 YYEEEE, per germline.

This chain joins TRBV2 and TRBJ2-7; 7 nucleotides agree with TRBD1. The CDR3 loop spans 13 amino acids. From germline, CDR1 is SNHLY and CDR2 FYNNEI. V gave up 6 bases and J gave up 3 bases; unmatched junction bases: 5. The CDR3 DNA sequence: TGTGCCAGCAGATCGGGACAGTTCTACGAGCAGTACGTC. Its translation: CASRSGQFYEQYV.

The chain links TRBV7-9 to TRBJ1-1, with D uncertain. Germline-derived CDR1 and CDR2 are SEHNR and FQNEAQ (reference sequence). The CDR3 has 10 amino acids. V was shortened by 3 bases and J by 7 bases, with 3 bases between the two germline ends. The CDR3 DNA reads TGTGCCAGCAGCTTCGTTGAAGCTTTCTTT. It is translated as CASSFVEAFF.

The V call is TRBV3-1 (or the pseudogene TRBV3-2), the J call TRBJ2-3; TRBD2 might be the D (6 bases). Germline CDR1 reads LGHDT; CDR2 reads YNNKEL (reference sequence). V lost 0 bases, J lost 6 bases, and 16 bases lay in between. This CDR3 region has 16 residues. CDR3 protein: CASSQDSGVWSDTQYF. The CDR3 nucleotides are TGTGCCAGCAGCCAAGATTCGGGAGTTTGGTCGGATACGCAGTATTTT.

The J gene is TRBJ2-1, the V gene TRBV28; weak D call: TRBD1 (5 bases). With 2 bases removed from V and 2 bases from J, the gap between germline ends came to 10 bases. Germline assignment: CDR1 MDHEN and CDR2 SYDVKM. The CDR3 is 15 amino acids. The CDR3 DNA sequence: TGTGCCAGCAGTTTACCAGGGCGGACCTACAATGAGCAGTTCTTC. Translating gives CASSLPGRTYNEQFF.

The chain joins TRBV27 to TRBJ2-1, with 9 bases lining up with TRBD2. The V gene end was trimmed by 6 bases and the J gene end by 2 bases; junction bases not matched to a gene: 11. The germline V gene has CDR1 MNHEY and CDR2 SMNVEV (reference sequence). This CDR3 spans 17 amino acids. Written as DNA, the CDR3 is TGTGCCAGCAGATTAAGAGGCGGGACTAGCACCTACAATGAGCAGTTCTTC. It translates to CASRLRGGTSTYNEQFF.

The chain combines TRBV5-5 with TRBJ2-7; the match to TRBD1 covers 7 bases. The CDR3 covers 14 residues. In germline, CDR1 is SGHKS, CDR2 YYEKEE (reference sequence). V lost 4 bases to trimming and J lost 3 bases; unmatched junction nucleotides: 7. The CDR3 sequence is CASSMRQGDYEQYF. CDR3 coding DNA: TGTGCCAGCAGCATGCGACAGGGTGACTACGAGCAGTACTTC.

The chain links TRBV6-5 to TRBJ2-1; 8 positions agree with TRBD2. V lost 2 bases to trimming and J lost 7 bases; unmatched junction nucleotides: 7. The CDR3 is made up of 15 amino acids. Germline V gene lookup returns CDR1 MNHEY and CDR2 SVGAGI. Here the CDR3 DNA reads TGTGCCAGCAGTTACCCGGGACTAGATAGTAATGAGCAGTTCTTC. Its protein product is CASSYPGLDSNEQFF.

The V gene is TRBV11-2, the J gene TRBJ2-7; TRBD2 aligns across 11 bases. The CDR3 is 15 amino acids. Losses at the gene ends were 3 bases for V and 2 bases for J; bases not matched to a gene: 3. Per the germline V gene, CDR1 is SGHAT and CDR2 is FQNNGV. The CDR3 nucleotides read TGTGCCAGCAGCTTGACTAGCGGGGAGCCCTACGAGCAGTACTTC. Protein product: CASSLTSGEPYEQYF.

Of note for this clone: Distinct nucleotide sequences in the sample also encode this CDR3. The V call is TRBV12-3 or TRBV12-4, the J call TRBJ1-1; D uncertain. Trimming pared 5 bases from V and 0 bases from J, leaving 7 bases between. There are 13 residues in the CDR3. CDR3: CASSPHLNTEAFF. CDR3 bases: TGTGCCAGCAGTCCACACCTGAACACTGAAGCTTTCTTT.

J is TRBJ1-5 and V is TRBV10-3; maybe TRBD1 (5 bases). From germline, CDR1 is ENHRY and CDR2 SYGVKD. Trimming removed 5 bases at V and 2 bases at J, with 19 bases between. The CDR3 loop spans 17 amino acids. CDR3 sequence: CAISHPIAGGGNQPQHF. CDR3 coding DNA: TGTGCCATCAGTCATCCTATCGCGGGGGGTGGCAATCAGCCCCAGCATTTT.

The chain has TRBV7-8 and TRBJ1-5, with TRBD1 identical over 9 bases. CDR1 and CDR2 (germline): SGHVS, FQNEAQ. V lost 7 bases and J lost 5; bases outside the gene matches: 9. The CDR3 loop spans 15 amino acids. CDR3 amino acids: CASTPWDRAYQPQHF. CDR3 in DNA: TGTGCCAGCACCCCTTGGGACAGGGCCTATCAGCCCCAGCATTTT. The complete variable domain, with remaining parts taken from reference TRBV7-8 and TRBJ1-5, reads GAGVSQSPRYKVAKRGQDVALRCDPISGHVSLFWYQQALGQGPEFLTYFQNEAQLDKSGLPSDRFFAERPEGSVSTLKIQRTQQEDSAVYLCASTPWDRAYQPQHFGDGTRLSIL.

The chain is built from TRBV5-6 and TRBJ2-2; perhaps TRBD1 as D (6 bases). Trimming left V 4 bases short and J 6 bases short, with 19 bases between. Looked up from germline, CDR1 is SGHDT and CDR2 is YYEEEE. The CDR3 consists of 16 residues. The CDR3 protein is CASSRRTEGLSGELFF. As DNA, the CDR3 is TGTGCCAGCAGCCGAAGGACAGAGGGGCTTTCCGGGGAGCTGTTTTTT.

The V call is TRBV11-3, the J call TRBJ2-1; D call uncertain. The germline CDR1 and CDR2 sequences are SGHNT and YENEEA. This CDR3 region has 13 residues. Trimming took 5 bases from V and 7 from J, leaving 12 bases between them. The CDR3 DNA reads TGTGCCAGCAGCCCTAACCCTAGAAATGAGCAGTTCTTC. Protein product: CASSPNPRNEQFF.

The rearrangement joins TRBV3-1 (or the pseudogene TRBV3-2) to TRBJ2-1; 10 nucleotides line up with TRBD1. Germline V gives CDR1 LGHDT, CDR2 YNNKEL (reference sequence). This CDR3 comprises 17 residues. V gave up 5 bases and J gave up 12 bases; unmatched junction bases: 19. The DNA for the CDR3 is TGTGCCAGCAGCAGGGCCTCCAGGGACAGGGGCCGTCTCGGGCAGTTCTTC. Protein product: CASSRASRDRGRLGQFF.

V usage is TRBV4-2 and J usage is TRBJ2-7; possible D gene TRBD2, 6 bases. The germline V gene encodes CDR1 LGHNA and CDR2 YNFKEQ. The germline V and J ends were trimmed by 1 base and 3 bases, with 13 bases remaining between them. The CDR3 has 15 amino acids. CDR3 in DNA: TGTGCCAGCAGCCAAGCCCCGGGACTTAACTACGAGCAGTACTTC. It is translated as CASSQAPGLNYEQYF.

The count of this clone is one. The chain combines TRBV7-2 with TRBJ2-3; 7 nucleotides align to TRBD2. The V gene end was trimmed by 3 bases and the J gene end by 4 bases; junction bases not matched to a gene: 7. The germline V gene has CDR1 SGHTA and CDR2 FQGNSA. CDR3 length: 15 residues. This CDR3 is CASSFEGGAPDTQYF. CDR3 coding DNA: TGTGCCAGCAGCTTCGAGGGAGGGGCCCCAGATACGCAGTATTTT.